The source of this TCR beta chain is a study of blood T cell repertoires in COVID-19. Clones were sequenced by immunoSEQ multiplex PCR, and TCRdb holds only the in-frame ones, with some missing. The table includes some 330,000 clones, around four fifths detected once. The germline V gene has CDR1 MRHNA and CDR2 SNTAGT. The CDR3 is made up of 11 amino acids. Trimming took 5 bases from V and 6 from J, leaving 4 bases between them. Sequences were obtained from PBMCs or T cells enriched from blood (not recorded which). The genes are TRBV6-4 and TRBJ2-2, with D hard to call. The sequence was obtained from a woman in her fifties or sixties who had recovered from COVID-19. The CDR3 nucleotides are TGTGCCAGCAGTTCGGCCGGGGAGCTGTTTTTT. This codes for CASSSAGELFF.